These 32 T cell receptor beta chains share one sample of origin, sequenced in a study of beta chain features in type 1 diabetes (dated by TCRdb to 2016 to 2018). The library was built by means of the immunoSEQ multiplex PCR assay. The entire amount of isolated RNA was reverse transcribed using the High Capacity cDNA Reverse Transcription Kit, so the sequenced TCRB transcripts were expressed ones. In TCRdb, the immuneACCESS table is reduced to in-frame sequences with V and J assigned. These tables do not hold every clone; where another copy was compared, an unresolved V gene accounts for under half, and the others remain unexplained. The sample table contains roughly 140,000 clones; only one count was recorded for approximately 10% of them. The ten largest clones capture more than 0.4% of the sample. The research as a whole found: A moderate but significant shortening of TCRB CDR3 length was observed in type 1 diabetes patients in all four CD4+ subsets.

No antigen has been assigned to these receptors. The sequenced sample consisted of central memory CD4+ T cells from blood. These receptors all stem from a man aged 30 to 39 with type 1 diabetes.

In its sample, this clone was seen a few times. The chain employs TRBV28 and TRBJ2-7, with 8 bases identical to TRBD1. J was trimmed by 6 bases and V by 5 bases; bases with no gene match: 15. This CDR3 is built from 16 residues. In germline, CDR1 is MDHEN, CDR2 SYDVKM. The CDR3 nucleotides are TGTGCCAGCAGTCCGCTCGGCGGCTTGACAGGGGCCGAGCAGTACTTC. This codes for CASSPLGGLTGAEQYF. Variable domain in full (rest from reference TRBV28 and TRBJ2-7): DVKVTQSSRYLVKRTGEKVFLECVQDMDHENMFWYRQDPGLGLRLIYFSYDVKMKEKGDIPEGYSVSREKKERFSLILESASTNQTSMYLCASSPLGGLTGAEQYFGPGTRLTVT.

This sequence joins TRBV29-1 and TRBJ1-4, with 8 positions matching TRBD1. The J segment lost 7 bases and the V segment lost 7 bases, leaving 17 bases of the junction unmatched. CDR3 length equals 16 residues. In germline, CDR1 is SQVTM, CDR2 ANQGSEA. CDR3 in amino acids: CSAMTPHKTGAEKLFF. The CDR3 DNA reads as TGCAGCGCTATGACCCCACACAAGACAGGGGCTGAAAAACTGTTTTTT.

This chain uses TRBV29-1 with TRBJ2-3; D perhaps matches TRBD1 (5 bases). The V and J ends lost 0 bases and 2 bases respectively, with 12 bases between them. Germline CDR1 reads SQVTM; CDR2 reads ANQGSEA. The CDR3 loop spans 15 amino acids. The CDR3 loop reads CSVEDHRRYTDTQYF. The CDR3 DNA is TGCAGCGTTGAAGATCACAGGAGATACACAGATACGCAGTATTTT.

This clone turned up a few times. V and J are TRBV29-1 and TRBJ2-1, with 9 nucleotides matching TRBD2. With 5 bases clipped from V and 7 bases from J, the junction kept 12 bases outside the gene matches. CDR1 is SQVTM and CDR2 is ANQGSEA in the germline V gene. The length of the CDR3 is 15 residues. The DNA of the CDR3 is TGCAGCGTTAACTATTTGCGGGAGGGAGGTAATGAGCAGTTCTTC. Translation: CSVNYLREGGNEQFF.

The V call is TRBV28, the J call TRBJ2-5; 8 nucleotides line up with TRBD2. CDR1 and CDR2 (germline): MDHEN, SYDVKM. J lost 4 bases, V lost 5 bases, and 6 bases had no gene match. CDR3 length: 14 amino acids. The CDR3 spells CASSESAGVETQYF. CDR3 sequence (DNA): TGTGCCAGCAGTGAGTCAGCGGGAGTAGAGACCCAGTACTTC.

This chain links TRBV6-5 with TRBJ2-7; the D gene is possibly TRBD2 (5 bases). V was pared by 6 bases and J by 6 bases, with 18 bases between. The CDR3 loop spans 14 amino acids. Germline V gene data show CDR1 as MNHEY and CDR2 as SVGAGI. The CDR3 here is CASSLNGGPVEQYF. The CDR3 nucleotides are TGTGCCAGCAGCCTTAATGGCGGGCCTGTCGAGCAGTACTTC.

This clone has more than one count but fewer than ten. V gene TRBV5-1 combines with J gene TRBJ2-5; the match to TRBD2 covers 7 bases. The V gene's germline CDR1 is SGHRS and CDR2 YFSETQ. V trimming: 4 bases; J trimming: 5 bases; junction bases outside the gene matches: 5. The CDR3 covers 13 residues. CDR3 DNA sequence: TGCGCCAGCAGCGCGGGGGTGGAGGAGACCCAGTACTTC. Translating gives CASSAGVEETQYF.

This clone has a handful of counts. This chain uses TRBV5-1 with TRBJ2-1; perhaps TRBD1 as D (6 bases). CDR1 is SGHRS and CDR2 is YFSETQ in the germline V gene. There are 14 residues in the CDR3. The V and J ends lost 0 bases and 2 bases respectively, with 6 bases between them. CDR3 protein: CASSLDRAYNEQFF. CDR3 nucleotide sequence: TGCGCCAGCAGCTTGGACAGGGCCTACAATGAGCAGTTCTTC.

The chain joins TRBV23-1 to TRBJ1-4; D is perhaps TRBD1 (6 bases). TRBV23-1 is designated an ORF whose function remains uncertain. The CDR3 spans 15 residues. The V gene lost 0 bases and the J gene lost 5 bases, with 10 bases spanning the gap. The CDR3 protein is CASSQSRGGNEKLFF. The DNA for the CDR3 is TGCGCCAGCAGTCAATCCAGGGGAGGGAATGAAAAACTGTTTTTT.

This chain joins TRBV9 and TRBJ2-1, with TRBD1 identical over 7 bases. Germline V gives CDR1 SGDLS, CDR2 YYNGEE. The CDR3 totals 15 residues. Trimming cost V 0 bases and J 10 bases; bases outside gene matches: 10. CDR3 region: CASSVADRTGLEQFF. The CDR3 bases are TGTGCCAGCAGCGTAGCGGACAGGACGGGGTTGGAGCAGTTCTTC. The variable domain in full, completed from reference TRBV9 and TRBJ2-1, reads DSGVTQTPKHLITATGQRVTLRCSPRSGDLSVYWYQQSLDQGLQFLIQYYNGEERAKGNILERFSAQQFPDLHSELNLSSLELGDSALYFCASSVADRTGLEQFFGPGTRLTVL.

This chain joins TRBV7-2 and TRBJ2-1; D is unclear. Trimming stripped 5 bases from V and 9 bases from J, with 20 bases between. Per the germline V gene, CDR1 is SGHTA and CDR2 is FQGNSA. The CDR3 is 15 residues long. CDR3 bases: TGTGCCAGCAGCCCTCGGAGCGACCAGCGAAGTGAGCAGTTCTTC. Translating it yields CASSPRSDQRSEQFF.

CDR3 bases: TGTGCCAGCAGCTTGGCTAGCAGGGGGACCGGGGAGCTGTTTTTT. The encoded protein is CASSLASRGTGELFF. The rearrangement uses TRBV5-4 and TRBJ2-2; TRBD1 agrees at 7 bases. V was clipped by 0 bases and J by 5 bases; unmatched bases: 4. Germline V gene sequence: CDR1 SGHNT, CDR2 YYREEE (reference sequence). The CDR3 extends over 15 amino acids.

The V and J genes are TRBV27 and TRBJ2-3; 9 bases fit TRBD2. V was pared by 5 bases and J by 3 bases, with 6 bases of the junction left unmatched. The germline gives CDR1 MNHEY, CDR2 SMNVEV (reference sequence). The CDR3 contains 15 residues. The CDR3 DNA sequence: TGTGCCAGCAGTATATTAGGACTAGCGACAGATACGCAGTATTTT. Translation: CASSILGLATDTQYF.

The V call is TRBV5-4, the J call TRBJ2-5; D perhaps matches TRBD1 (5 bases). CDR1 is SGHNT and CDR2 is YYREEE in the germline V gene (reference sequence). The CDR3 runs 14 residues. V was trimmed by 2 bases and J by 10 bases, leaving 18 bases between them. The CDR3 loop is CASSFGQGIGDQYF. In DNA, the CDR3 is TGTGCCAGCAGCTTTGGGCAGGGAATTGGTGACCAGTACTTC.

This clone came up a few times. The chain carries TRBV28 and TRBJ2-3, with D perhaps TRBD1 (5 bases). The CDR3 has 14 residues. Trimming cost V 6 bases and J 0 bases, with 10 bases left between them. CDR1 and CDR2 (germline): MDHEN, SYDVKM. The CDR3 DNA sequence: TGTGCCAGCAGCCAGGGTACTAGCACAGATACGCAGTATTTT. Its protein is CASSQGTSTDTQYF.

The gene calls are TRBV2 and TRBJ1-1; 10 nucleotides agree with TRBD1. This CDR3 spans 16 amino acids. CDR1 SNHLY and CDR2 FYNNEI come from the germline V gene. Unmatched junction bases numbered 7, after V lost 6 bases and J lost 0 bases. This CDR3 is CASRDEGQGMNTEAFF. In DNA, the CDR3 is TGTGCCAGCAGAGACGAGGGACAGGGGATGAACACTGAAGCTTTCTTT. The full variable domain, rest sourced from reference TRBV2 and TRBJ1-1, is EPEVTQTPSHQVTQMGQEVILRCVPISNHLYFYWYRQILGQKVEFLVSFYNNEISEKSEIFDDQFSVERPDGSNFTLKIRSTKLEDSAMYFCASRDEGQGMNTEAFFGQGTRLTVV.

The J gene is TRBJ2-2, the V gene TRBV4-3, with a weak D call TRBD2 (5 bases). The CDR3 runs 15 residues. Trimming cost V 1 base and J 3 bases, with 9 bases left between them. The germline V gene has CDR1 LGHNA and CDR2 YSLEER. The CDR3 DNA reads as TGCGCCAGCAGCCAAGGAGGGTATTACACCGGGGAGCTGTTTTTT. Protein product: CASSQGGYYTGELFF.

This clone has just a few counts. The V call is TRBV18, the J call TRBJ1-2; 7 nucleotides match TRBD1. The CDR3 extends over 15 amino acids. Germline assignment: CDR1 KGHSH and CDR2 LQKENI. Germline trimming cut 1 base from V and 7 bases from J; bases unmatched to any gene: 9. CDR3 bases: TGTGCCAGCTCACCACAGGGACAGCTAACTGGTGGCTACACCTTC. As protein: CASSPQGQLTGGYTF.

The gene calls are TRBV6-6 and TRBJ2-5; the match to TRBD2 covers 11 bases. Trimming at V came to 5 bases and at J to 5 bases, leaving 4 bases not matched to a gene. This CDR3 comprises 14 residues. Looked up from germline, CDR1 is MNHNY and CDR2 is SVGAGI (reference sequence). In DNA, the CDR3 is TGTGCCAGCAGTCTAGCGGGAGGACTGGAGACCCAGTACTTC. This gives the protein CASSLAGGLETQYF.

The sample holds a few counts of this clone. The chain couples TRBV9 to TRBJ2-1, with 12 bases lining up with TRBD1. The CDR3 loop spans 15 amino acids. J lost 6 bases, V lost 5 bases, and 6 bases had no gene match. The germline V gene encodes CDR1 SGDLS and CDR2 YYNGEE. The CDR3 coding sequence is TGTGCCAGCAGTACGGGACAGGGGGCCCGCAATGAGCAGTTCTTC. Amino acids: CASSTGQGARNEQFF.

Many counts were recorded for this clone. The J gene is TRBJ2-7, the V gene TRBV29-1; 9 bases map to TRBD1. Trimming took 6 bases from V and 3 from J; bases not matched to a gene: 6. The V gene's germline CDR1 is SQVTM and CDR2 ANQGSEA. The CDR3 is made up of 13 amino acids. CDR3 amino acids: CSVRRGQGYEQYF. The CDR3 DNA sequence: TGCAGCGTGAGGCGGGGACAGGGCTACGAGCAGTACTTC.

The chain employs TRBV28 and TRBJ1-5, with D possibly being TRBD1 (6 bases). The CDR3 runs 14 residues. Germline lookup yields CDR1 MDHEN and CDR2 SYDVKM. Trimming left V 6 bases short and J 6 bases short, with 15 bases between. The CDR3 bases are TGTGCCAGCAGGTCTACAGGGTCAGGTCAGCCCCAGCATTTT. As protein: CASRSTGSGQPQHF.

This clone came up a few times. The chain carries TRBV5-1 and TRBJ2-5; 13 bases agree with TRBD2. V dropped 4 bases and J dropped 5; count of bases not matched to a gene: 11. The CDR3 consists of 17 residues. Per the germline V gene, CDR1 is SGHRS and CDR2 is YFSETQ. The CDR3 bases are TGCGCCAGCAGCCCCGGGACTAGCGGGATTCGGAAGGAGACCCAGTACTTC. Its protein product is CASSPGTSGIRKETQYF.

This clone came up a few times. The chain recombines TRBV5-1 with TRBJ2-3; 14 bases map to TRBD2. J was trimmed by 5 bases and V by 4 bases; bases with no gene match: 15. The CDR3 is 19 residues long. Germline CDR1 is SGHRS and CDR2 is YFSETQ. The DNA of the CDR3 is TGCGCCAGCAGCAAGACCGGGACTAGCGGGAGAGTGGTTGGAGATACGCAGTATTTT. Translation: CASSKTGTSGRVVGDTQYF.

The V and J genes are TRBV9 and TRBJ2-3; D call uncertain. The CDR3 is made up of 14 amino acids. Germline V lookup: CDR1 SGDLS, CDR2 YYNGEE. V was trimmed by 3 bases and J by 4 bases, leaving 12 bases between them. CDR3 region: CASSALLTPDTQYF. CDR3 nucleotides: TGTGCCAGCAGCGCCCTTCTAACCCCAGATACGCAGTATTTT.

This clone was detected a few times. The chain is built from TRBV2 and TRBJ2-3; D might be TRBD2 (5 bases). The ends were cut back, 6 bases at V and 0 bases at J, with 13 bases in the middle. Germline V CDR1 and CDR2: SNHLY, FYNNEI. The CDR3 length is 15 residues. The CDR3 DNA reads TGTGCCAGCAGAAAACTAGGAACTAGCACAGATACGCAGTATTTT. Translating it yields CASRKLGTSTDTQYF.

CDR3 region: CASSLGGDPNTEAFF. The CDR3 nucleotides read TGTGCCAGCAGCTTAGGAGGAGACCCGAACACTGAAGCTTTCTTT. The genes are TRBV7-2 and TRBJ1-1; D gene uncertain. Germline V lookup: CDR1 SGHTA, CDR2 FQGNSA. V lost 1 base and J lost 1, with 10 bases in between. The CDR3 runs 15 residues.

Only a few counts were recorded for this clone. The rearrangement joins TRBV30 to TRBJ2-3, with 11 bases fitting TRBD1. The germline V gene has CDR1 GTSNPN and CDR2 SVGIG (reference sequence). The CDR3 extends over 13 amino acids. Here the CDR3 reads CARDRGEADTQYF. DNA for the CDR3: TGTGCTCGGGACAGGGGGGAGGCAGATACGCAGTATTTT.

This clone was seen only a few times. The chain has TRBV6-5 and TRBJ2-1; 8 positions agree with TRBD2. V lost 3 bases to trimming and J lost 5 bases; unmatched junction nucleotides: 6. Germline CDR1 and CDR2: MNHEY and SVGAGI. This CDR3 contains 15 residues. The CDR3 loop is CASSYVGGRHNEQFF. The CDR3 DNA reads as TGTGCCAGCAGTTATGTGGGCGGGAGGCACAATGAGCAGTTCTTC.

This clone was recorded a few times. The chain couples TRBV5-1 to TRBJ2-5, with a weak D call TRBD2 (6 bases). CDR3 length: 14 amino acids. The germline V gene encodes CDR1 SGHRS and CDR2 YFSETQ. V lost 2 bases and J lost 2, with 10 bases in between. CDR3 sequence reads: CASSFYGGQETQYF. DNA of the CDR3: TGCGCCAGCAGCTTCTACGGGGGTCAAGAGACCCAGTACTTC.

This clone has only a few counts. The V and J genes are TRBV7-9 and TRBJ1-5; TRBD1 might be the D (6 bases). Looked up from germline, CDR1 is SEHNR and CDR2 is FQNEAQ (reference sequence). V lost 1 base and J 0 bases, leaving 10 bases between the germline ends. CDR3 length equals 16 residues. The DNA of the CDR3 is TGTGCCAGCAGCTTAGATGGGGGCAGTAGCAATCAGCCCCAGCATTTT. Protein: CASSLDGGSSNQPQHF.

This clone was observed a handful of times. The CDR3 region has the DNA TGCAGCGTTGTGAATTTAGACATCTTCCTAAAGACCCAGTACTTC. It encodes CSVVNLDIFLKTQYF. The V gene is TRBV29-1, the J gene TRBJ2-5; D is unclear. Looked up from germline, CDR1 is SQVTM and CDR2 is ANQGSEA. The CDR3 totals 15 residues. V was clipped by 4 bases and J by 6 bases, with 21 bases between them.